This T cell receptor beta chain was sequenced during a study of shared clonotypes between healthy human individuals. CDR1 SNHLY and CDR2 FYNNEI come from the germline V gene. The CDR3 has 15 amino acids. V lost 2 bases to trimming and J lost 2 bases, with 11 bases between them. Genomic DNA of each subset was evenly split across several immunoSEQ plates. TCRdb keeps only in-frame clones here, not all; method: immunoSEQ multiplex PCR. Among about 2,200,000 clones listed, roughly 91% were seen once. In the naive CD8 group, cells lacked CD45RO and were positively selected for CCR7, so terminally differentiated effector memory CD45RA+ cells were left out.

V usage is TRBV2 and J usage is TRBJ2-3; D unresolved. Sequencing was carried out using naive CD8+ T cells from PBMCs. This clonotype was sampled from a man aged 18 to 30 in good health. Some clones in this sample may be carry-over from other donors' samples. The CDR3: CASSEPNSYTDTQYF. In DNA form, the CDR3 reads TGTGCCAGCAGTGAACCTAACTCCTACACAGATACGCAGTATTTT.